In its sample, the clone carrying this T cell receptor beta chain was seen a few times. This specimen comes from a study of blood T cell repertoires in COVID-19. Study overall: The origin of the acute and convalescent COVID-19 samples was the United States, Italy and Spain. PBMCs, B-cell-depleted T cells, or T cells were the source of the cDNA or gDNA that made up the material.

The CDR3 totals 14 residues. Germline V gene lookup returns CDR1 SGHTS and CDR2 YDEGEE. Trimming at V came to 3 bases and at J to 9 bases, leaving 9 bases not matched to a gene. In the authors' methods: Researchers report that nucleated cell counts were estimated from reference gene primer amplification. Measured with immunoSEQ multiplex PCR; TCRdb has only the in-frame clones, and not every one. V and J calls and clone size are given by that table; D and trimming were obtained from the DNA. The sample has fewer than 130,000 clones, about three quarters seen once. The TCR comes from an elderly man with acute or convalescent COVID-19. The sequenced sample was peripheral blood. The V gene is TRBV5-8, the J gene TRBJ2-1, with 7 bases that match TRBD1. The CDR3 coding sequence is TGTGCCAGCAGCTCACGGACAGGCCCCCTTGAGCAGTTCTTC. Translating gives CASSSRTGPLEQFF. Supplemented by reference TRBV5-8 and TRBJ2-1, the full variable domain reads EAGVTQSPTHLIKTRGQQATLRCSPISGHTSVYWYQQALGLGLQFLLWYDEGEERNRGNFPPRFSGRQFPNYSSELNVNALELEDSALYLCASSSRTGPLEQFFGPGTRLTVL.